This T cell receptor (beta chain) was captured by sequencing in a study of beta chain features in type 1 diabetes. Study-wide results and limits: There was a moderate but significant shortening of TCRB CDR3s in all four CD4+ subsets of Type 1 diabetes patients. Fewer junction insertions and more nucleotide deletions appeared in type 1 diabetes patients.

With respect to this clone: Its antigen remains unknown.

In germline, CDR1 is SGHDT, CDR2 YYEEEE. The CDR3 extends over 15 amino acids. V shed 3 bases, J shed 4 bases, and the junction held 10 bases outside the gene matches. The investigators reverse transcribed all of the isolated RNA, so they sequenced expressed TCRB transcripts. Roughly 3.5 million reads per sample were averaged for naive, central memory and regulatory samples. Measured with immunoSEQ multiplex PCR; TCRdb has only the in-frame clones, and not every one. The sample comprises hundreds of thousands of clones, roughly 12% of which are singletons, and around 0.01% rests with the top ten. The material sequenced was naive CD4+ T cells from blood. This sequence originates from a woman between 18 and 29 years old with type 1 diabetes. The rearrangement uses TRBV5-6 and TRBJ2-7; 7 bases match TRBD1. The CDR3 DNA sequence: TGTGCCAGCAGCTACCTCGACAGGGATGATTACGAGCAGTACTTC. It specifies CASSYLDRDDYEQYF.